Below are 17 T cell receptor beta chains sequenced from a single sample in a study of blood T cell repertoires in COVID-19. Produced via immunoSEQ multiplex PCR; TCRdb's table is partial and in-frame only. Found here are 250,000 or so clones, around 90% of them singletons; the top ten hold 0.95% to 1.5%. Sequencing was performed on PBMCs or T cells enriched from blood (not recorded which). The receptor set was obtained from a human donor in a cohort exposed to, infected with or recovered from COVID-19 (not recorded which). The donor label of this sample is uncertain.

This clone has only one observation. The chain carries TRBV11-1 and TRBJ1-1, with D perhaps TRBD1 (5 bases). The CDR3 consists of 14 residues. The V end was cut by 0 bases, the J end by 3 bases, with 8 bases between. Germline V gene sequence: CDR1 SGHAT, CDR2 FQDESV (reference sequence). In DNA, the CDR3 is TGTGCCAGCAGCTTAGCGGGGGGAGACACTGAAGCTTTCTTT. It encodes CASSLAGGDTEAFF.

The CDR3 nucleotides are TGTGCCAGCAGTCTTCCCGGCGGGGCAACCTATGGCTACACCTTC. Translating gives CASSLPGGATYGYTF. The rearrangement joins TRBV3-1 (or the pseudogene TRBV3-2) to TRBJ1-2, with a tentative D call TRBD1 (5 bases). There are 15 residues in the CDR3. V lost 6 bases to trimming and J lost 4 bases, with 18 bases between them. The germline V gene encodes CDR1 LGHDT and CDR2 YNNKEL (reference sequence).

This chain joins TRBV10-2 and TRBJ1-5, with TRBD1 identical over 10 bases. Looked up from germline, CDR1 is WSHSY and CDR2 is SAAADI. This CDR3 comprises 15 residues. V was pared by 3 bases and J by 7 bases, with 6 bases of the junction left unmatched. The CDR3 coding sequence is TGCGCCAGCAGTGAAGTGACAGGGGGCGTCCAGCCCCAGCATTTT. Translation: CASSEVTGGVQPQHF.

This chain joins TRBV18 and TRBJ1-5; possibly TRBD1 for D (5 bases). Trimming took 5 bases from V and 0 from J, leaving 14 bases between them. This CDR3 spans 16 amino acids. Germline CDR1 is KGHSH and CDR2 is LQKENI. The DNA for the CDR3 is TGTGCCAGCTCAAAAGCAGGGAAGAATAGCAATCAGCCCCAGCATTTT. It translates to CASSKAGKNSNQPQHF.

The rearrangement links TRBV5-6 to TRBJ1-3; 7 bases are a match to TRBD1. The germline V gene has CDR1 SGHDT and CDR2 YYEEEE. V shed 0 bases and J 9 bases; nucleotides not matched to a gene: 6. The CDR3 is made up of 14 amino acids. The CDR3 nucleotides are TGTGCCAGCAGCTTGGGACAGGGAGCTTTCACCATATATTTT. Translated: CASSLGQGAFTIYF.

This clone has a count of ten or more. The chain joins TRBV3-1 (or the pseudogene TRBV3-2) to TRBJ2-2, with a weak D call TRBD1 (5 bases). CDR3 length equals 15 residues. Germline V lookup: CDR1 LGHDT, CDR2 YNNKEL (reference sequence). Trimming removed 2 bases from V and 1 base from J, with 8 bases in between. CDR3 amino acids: CASSQSDRNTGELFF. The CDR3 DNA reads TGTGCCAGCAGCCAATCCGACAGGAACACCGGGGAGCTGTTTTTT.

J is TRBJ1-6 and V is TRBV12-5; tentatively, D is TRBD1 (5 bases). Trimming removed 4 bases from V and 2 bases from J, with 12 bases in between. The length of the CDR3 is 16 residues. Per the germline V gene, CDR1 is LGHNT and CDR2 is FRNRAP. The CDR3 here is CASGSLQGAYNSPLHF. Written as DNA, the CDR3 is TGTGCTAGTGGTTCCCTCCAAGGGGCCTATAATTCACCCCTCCACTTT.

The CDR3 nucleotides read TGTGCCAGCAGCTCTTCGACAGACGGGGAGCTGTTTTTT. Protein sequence: CASSSSTDGELFF. The chain joins TRBV7-3 to TRBJ2-2; D may be TRBD1 (5 bases). This CDR3 has 13 residues. Germline V gives CDR1 SGHTA, CDR2 FQGTGA. The V end was cut by 4 bases, the J end by 7 bases, with 10 bases between. The variable domain in full, with the rest retrieved from reference TRBV7-3 and TRBJ2-2, is GAGVSQTPSNKVTEKGKYVELRCDPISGHTALYWYRQSLGQGPEFLIYFQGTGAADDSGLPNDRFFAVRPEGSVSTLKIQRTERGDSAVYLCASSSSTDGELFFGEGSRLTVL.

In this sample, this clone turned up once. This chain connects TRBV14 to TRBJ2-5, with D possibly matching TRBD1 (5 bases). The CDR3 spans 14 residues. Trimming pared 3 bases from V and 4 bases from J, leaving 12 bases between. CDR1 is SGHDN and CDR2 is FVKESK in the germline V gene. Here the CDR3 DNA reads TGTGCCAGCAGCCAGGGGCAGGGTGGAGAGACCCAGTACTTC. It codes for CASSQGQGGETQYF.

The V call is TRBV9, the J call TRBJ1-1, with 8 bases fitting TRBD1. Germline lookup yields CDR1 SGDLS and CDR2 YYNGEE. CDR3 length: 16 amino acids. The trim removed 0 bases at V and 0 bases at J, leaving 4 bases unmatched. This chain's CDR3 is CASSVGAGGLNTEAFF. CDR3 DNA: TGTGCCAGCAGCGTAGGGGCAGGGGGCCTGAACACTGAAGCTTTCTTT.

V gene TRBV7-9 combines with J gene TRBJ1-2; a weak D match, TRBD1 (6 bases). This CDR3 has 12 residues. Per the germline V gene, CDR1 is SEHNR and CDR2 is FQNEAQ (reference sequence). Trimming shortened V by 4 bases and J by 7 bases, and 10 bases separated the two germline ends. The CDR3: CASSWQGPGYTF. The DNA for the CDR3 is TGTGCCAGCAGCTGGCAGGGGCCTGGCTACACCTTC.

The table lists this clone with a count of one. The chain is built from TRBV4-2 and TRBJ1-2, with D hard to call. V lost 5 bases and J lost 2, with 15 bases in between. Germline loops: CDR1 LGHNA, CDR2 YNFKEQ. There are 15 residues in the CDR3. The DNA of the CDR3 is TGTGCCAGCAGCGGACGGGAAGAACGGAACTATGGCTACACCTTC. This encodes CASSGREERNYGYTF.

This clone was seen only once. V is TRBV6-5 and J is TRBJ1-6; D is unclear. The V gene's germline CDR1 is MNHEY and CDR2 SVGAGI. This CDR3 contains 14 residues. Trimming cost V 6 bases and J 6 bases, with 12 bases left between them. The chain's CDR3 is CASRWAEANSPLHF. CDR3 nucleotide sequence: TGTGCCAGCAGGTGGGCAGAAGCTAATTCACCCCTCCACTTT.

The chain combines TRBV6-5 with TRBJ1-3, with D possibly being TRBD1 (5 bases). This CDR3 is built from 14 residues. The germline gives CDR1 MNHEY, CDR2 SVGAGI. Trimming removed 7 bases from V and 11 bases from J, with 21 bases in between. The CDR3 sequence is CASMLRQSSAAIYF. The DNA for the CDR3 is TGTGCCAGCATGCTCCGACAGTCCTCAGCCGCCATATATTTT.

The CDR3 DNA is TGTGCCAGCAGCGCGCCGGACAGGGTGAGTGACGAGCAGTACTTC. Translation gives CASSAPDRVSDEQYF. The rearrangement joins TRBV9 to TRBJ2-7; 8 positions match TRBD1. This CDR3 region has 15 residues. Per the germline V gene, CDR1 is SGDLS and CDR2 is YYNGEE. V shed 3 bases and J 5 bases; nucleotides not matched to a gene: 10.

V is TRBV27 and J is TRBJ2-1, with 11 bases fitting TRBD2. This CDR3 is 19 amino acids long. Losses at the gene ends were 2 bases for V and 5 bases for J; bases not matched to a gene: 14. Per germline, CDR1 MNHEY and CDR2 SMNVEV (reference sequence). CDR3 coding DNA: TGTGCCAGCAGTTTACGAGTCGGGCTAGCGGGGGGTCTGGACAATGAGCAGTTCTTC. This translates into CASSLRVGLAGGLDNEQFF.

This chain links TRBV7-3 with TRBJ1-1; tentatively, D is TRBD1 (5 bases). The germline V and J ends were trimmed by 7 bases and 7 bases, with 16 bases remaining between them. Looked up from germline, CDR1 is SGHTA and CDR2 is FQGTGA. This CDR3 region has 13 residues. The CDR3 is CASTNAWGGEAFF. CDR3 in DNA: TGTGCCAGCACCAACGCATGGGGGGGTGAAGCTTTCTTT. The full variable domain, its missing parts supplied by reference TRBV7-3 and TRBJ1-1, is GAGVSQTPSNKVTEKGKYVELRCDPISGHTALYWYRQSLGQGPEFLIYFQGTGAADDSGLPNDRFFAVRPEGSVSTLKIQRTERGDSAVYLCASTNAWGGEAFFGQGTRLTVV.